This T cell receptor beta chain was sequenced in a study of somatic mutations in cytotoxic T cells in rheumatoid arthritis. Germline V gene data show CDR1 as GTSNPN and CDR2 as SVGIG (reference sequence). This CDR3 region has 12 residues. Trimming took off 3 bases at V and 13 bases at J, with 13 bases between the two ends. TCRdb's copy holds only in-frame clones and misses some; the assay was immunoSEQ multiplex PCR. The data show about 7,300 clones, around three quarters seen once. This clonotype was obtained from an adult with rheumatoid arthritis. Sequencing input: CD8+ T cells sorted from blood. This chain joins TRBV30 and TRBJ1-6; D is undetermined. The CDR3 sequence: CAWRRTSGPLHF. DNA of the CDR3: TGTGCCTGGAGGAGAACTAGTGGGCCCCTCCACTTT.